The next 15 T cell receptor beta chains were all read from a single sample in a study of shared T cell receptors in the human thymus. Measured with immunoSEQ multiplex PCR; TCRdb has only the in-frame clones, and not every one. This sample carries 550,000 to 800,000 clones, 80% to 90% of them seen once, and the ten largest clones take approximately 0.01%. The same sample was also used in a study of human thymus T cells.

The sequenced sample was thymocytes. The receptors shown here come from a girl younger than two with a congenital heart defect.

The chain has TRBV27 and TRBJ1-6; tentatively, D is TRBD1 (5 bases). Trimming stripped 2 bases from V and 0 bases from J, with 11 bases between. The germline V gene encodes CDR1 MNHEY and CDR2 SMNVEV (reference sequence). This CDR3 has 17 amino acids. As DNA, the CDR3 is TGTGCCAGCAGTTTAGTTGGGGGGAGCTCCTATAATTCACCCCTCCACTTT. It yields the protein CASSLVGGSSYNSPLHF.

The CDR3 sequence is CASSLSGTGWTEAFF. CDR3 bases: TGTGCCAGCAGCCTATCCGGGACAGGGTGGACTGAAGCTTTCTTT. The V and J genes are TRBV6-6 and TRBJ1-1; TRBD1 aligns across 9 bases. This CDR3 spans 15 amino acids. Germline assignment: CDR1 MNHNY and CDR2 SVGAGI (reference sequence). Trimming took 6 bases from V and 5 from J; bases not matched to a gene: 10.

This sequence joins TRBV9 and TRBJ2-2; 12 bases line up with TRBD1. The trim removed 4 bases at V and 1 base at J, leaving 17 bases unmatched. Germline-derived CDR1 and CDR2 are SGDLS and YYNGEE. There are 21 residues in the CDR3. In nucleotides, the CDR3 is TGTGCCAGCAGCACACTACCCGAGAGCGGGACAGGGGGCCGGAACACCGGGGAGCTGTTTTTT. Amino acid sequence: CASSTLPESGTGGRNTGELFF.

The chain has TRBV5-6 and TRBJ2-5, with a possible D match to TRBD2 (6 bases). Trimming shortened V by 7 bases and J by 5 bases, and 24 bases separated the two germline ends. Germline lookup yields CDR1 SGHDT and CDR2 YYEEEE. The CDR3 covers 16 residues. The CDR3 sequence: CASSRAEGLACETQYF. The CDR3 DNA sequence: TGTGCCAGCTCCCGGGCGGAGGGCCTAGCATGTGAGACCCAGTACTTC.

The genes are TRBV18 and TRBJ2-6, with 10 positions matching TRBD2. This CDR3 spans 19 amino acids. The germline V gene encodes CDR1 KGHSH and CDR2 LQKENI. V was clipped by 0 bases and J by 4 bases; unmatched bases: 9. The CDR3 region has the DNA TGTGCCAGCTCACCACCCGTTCCGAGCGGGGGGGCCGGGGCCAACGTCCTGACTTTC. This translates into CASSPPVPSGGAGANVLTF.

The chain uses TRBV10-3 and TRBJ2-5; 13 bases agree with TRBD2. Unmatched junction bases numbered 7, after V lost 4 bases and J lost 5 bases. This CDR3 is built from 16 residues. Germline V lookup: CDR1 ENHRY, CDR2 SYGVKD. The CDR3 nucleotides are TGTGCCATCAGTGCACGACTAGCGGGGGGTTCCGAGACCCAGTACTTC. Protein: CAISARLAGGSETQYF.

This chain joins TRBV18 and TRBJ1-2, with 7 bases fitting TRBD1. The CDR3 extends over 23 amino acids. J was trimmed by 5 bases and V by 6 bases; bases with no gene match: 36. Germline CDR1 KGHSH, CDR2 LQKENI. The CDR3: CASSMENPSKNHVRRQGVYGYTF. CDR3 nucleotides: TGTGCCAGCTCGATGGAGAATCCCTCAAAAAACCACGTGCGGAGACAGGGAGTGTATGGCTACACCTTC.

The V gene is TRBV6-5, the J gene TRBJ1-6, with D uncertain. The CDR3 loop spans 14 amino acids. CDR1 and CDR2 (germline): MNHEY, SVGAGI. The V gene lost 6 bases and the J gene lost 10 bases, with 16 bases spanning the gap. Here the CDR3 DNA reads TGTGCCAGCAGGCCCAGCGTAGGTCGATCACCCCTCCACTTT. It translates to CASRPSVGRSPLHF.

The chain employs TRBV25-1 and TRBJ2-1, with 7 bases matching TRBD1. Germline CDR1 MGHDK, CDR2 SYGVNS. The CDR3 is made up of 18 amino acids. V lost 1 base, J lost 0 bases, and 9 bases stayed unmatched. The CDR3 DNA sequence: TGTGCCAGCAGTGAATGGGGTGACAGGGCCCTCTCCTACAATGAGCAGTTCTTC. Protein sequence: CASSEWGDRALSYNEQFF.

This clone was found a few times. The rearrangement links TRBV7-2 to TRBJ2-5; 9 bases line up with TRBD1. The CDR3 runs to 15 residues. V dropped 3 bases and J dropped 13; count of bases not matched to a gene: 15. Germline CDR1 and CDR2: SGHTA and FQGNSA. CDR3 sequence (DNA): TGTGCCAGCAGCTTGACCCCGGGACAGGGTCCTCTAATGTACTTC. This translates into CASSLTPGQGPLMYF. The variable domain in full, with the rest retrieved from reference TRBV7-2 and TRBJ2-5, is GAGVSQSPSNKVTEKGKDVELRCDPISGHTALYWYRQSLGQGLEFLIYFQGNSAPDKSGLPSDRFSAERTGGSVSTLTIQRTQQEDSAVYLCASSLTPGQGPLMYFGPGTRLLVL.

The chain combines TRBV4-1 with TRBJ2-5; no clear D gene. The germline gives CDR1 MGHRA, CDR2 YSYEKL. This CDR3 comprises 13 residues. V lost 2 bases, J lost 1 base, and 5 bases lay in between. The CDR3 DNA follows: TGCGCCAGCAGCCAAAACTTCCAAGAGACCCAGTACTTC. Residues: CASSQNFQETQYF.

This clone is a singleton in its sample. The rearrangement links TRBV5-6 to TRBJ2-7; weak D call: TRBD2 (7 bases). CDR3 length: 17 amino acids. Germline CDR1 SGHDT, CDR2 YYEEEE. The V end was cut by 0 bases, the J end by 2 bases, with 18 bases between. CDR3 bases: TGTGCCAGCAGCTTGGAAATCGCGGGGGCAGCAACCTACGAGCAGTACTTC. Translation: CASSLEIAGAATYEQYF.

The V gene is TRBV27, the J gene TRBJ2-3; D gene ambiguous. The CDR3 length is 16 residues. The V end was cut by 7 bases, the J end by 4 bases, with 21 bases between. The germline gives CDR1 MNHEY, CDR2 SMNVEV (reference sequence). CDR3 coding DNA: TGTGCCAGCACTTCAGTCAGGCTTGGGCCCCCAGATACGCAGTATTTT. Amino acid sequence: CASTSVRLGPPDTQYF.

This chain uses TRBV4-1 with TRBJ1-1; a possible D gene is TRBD1 (6 bases). This CDR3 region has 15 residues. V dropped 1 base and J dropped 1 base, with 10 bases sitting between them. Per germline, CDR1 MGHRA and CDR2 YSYEKL. CDR3 bases: TGCGCCAGCAGCCAAGGACAGGACAGGAACACTGAAGCTTTCTTT. Residues: CASSQGQDRNTEAFF.

This clone was counted only a few times. The chain carries TRBV18 and TRBJ1-6; weak D call: TRBD1 (6 bases). The CDR3 consists of 14 residues. The germline CDR1 and CDR2 sequences are KGHSH and LQKENI. V lost 6 bases and J lost 4, with 10 bases in between. The CDR3 loop reads CASSPGQYNSPLHF. In nucleotides, the CDR3 is TGTGCCAGCTCCCCCGGACAGTATAATTCACCCCTCCACTTT.